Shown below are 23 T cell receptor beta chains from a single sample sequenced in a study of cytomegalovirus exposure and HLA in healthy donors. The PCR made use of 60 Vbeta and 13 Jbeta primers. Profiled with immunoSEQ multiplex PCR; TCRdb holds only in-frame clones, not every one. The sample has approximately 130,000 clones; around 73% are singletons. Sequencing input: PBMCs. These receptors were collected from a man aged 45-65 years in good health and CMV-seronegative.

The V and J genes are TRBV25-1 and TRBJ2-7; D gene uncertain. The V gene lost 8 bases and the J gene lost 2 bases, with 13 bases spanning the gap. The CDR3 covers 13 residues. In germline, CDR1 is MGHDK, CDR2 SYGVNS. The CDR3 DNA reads TGTGCCAGCTCGTACGGTCTTACCTACGAGCAGTACTTC. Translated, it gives CASSYGLTYEQYF.

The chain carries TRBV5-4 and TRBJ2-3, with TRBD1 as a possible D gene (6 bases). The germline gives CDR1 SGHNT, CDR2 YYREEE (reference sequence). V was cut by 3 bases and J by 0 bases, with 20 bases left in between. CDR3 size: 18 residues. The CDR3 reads CASSWAPLGQLSTDTQYF. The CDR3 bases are TGTGCCAGCAGCTGGGCCCCCCTAGGACAGCTTAGCACAGATACGCAGTATTTT.

The CDR3 loop is CASSLGPPQNEQFF. For the CDR3, the DNA is TGTGCCAGCAGCTTAGGGCCCCCCCAGAATGAGCAGTTCTTC. The gene calls are TRBV11-3 and TRBJ2-1, with D uncertain. CDR1 is SGHNT and CDR2 is YENEEA in the germline V gene. The length of the CDR3 is 14 residues. V was trimmed by 1 base and J by 7 bases, leaving 11 bases between them.

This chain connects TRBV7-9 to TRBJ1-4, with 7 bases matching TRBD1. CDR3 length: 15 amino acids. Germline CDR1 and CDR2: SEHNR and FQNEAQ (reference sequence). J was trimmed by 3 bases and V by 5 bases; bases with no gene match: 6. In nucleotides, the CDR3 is TGTGCCAGCAGCGCCCAACAGGGGTCTAATGAAAAACTGTTTTTT. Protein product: CASSAQQGSNEKLFF.

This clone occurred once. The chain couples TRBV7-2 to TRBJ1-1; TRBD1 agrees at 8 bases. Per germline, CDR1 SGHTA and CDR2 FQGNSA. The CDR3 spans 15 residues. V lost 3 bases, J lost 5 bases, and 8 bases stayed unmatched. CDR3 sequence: CASSFPQGARTEAFF. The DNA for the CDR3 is TGTGCCAGCAGCTTCCCCCAGGGGGCGCGGACTGAAGCTTTCTTT.

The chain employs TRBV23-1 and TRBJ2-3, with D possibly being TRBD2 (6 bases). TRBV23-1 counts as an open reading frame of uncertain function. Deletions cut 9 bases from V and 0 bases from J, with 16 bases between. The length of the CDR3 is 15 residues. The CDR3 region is CARMWIGTSTDTQYF. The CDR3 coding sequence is TGCGCCAGAATGTGGATCGGGACTAGCACAGATACGCAGTATTTT.

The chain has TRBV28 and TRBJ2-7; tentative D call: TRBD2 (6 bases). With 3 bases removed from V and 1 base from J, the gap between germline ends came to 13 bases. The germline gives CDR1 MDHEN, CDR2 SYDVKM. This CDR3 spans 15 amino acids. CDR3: CASSLEGTPSYEQYF. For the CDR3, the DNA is TGTGCCAGCAGTTTGGAGGGAACGCCTTCCTACGAGCAGTACTTC.

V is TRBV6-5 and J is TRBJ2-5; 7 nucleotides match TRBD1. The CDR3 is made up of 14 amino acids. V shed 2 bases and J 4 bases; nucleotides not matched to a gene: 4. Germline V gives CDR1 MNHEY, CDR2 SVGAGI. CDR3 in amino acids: CASSYTRQGETQYF. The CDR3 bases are TGTGCCAGCAGTTACACGCGACAGGGAGAGACCCAGTACTTC.

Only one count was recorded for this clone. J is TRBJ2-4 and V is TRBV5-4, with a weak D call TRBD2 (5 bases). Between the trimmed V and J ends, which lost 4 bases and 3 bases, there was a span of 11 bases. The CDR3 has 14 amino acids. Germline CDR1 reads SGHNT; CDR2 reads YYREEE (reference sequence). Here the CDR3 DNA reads TGTGCCAGCAGCGAAAGGACTGTCAAAAACATTCAGTACTTC. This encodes CASSERTVKNIQYF. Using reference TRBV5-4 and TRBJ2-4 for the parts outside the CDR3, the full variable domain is ETGVTQSPTHLIKTRGQQVTLRCSSQSGHNTVSWYQQALGQGPQFIFQYYREEENGRGNFPPRFSGLQFPNYSSELNVNALELDDSALYLCASSERTVKNIQYFGAGTRLSVL.

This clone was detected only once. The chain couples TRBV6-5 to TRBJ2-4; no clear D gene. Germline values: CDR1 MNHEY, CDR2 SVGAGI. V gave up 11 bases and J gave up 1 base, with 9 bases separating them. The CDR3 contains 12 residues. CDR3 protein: CAVDGAKNIQYF. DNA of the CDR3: TGTGCCGTCGACGGGGCCAAAAACATTCAGTACTTC.

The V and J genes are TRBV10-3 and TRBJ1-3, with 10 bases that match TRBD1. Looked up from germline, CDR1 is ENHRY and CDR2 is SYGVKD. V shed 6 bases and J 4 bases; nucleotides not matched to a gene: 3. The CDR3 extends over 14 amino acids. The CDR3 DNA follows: TGTGCCATCAGGACAGGGGGCTCAGGAAACACCATATATTTT. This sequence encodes CAIRTGGSGNTIYF.

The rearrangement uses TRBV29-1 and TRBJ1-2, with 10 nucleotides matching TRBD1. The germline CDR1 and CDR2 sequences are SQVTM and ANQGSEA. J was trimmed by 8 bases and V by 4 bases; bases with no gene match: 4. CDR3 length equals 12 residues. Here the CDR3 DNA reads TGCAGCGTTGGGGGACAGGGGACCGGCTACACCTTC. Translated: CSVGGQGTGYTF.

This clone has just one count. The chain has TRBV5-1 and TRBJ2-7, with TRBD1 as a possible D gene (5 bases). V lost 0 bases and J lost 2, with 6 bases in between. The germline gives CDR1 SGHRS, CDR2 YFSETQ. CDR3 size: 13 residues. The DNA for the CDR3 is TGCGCCAGCAGCTTGGGCAGGGCCTACGAGCAGTACTTC. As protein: CASSLGRAYEQYF.

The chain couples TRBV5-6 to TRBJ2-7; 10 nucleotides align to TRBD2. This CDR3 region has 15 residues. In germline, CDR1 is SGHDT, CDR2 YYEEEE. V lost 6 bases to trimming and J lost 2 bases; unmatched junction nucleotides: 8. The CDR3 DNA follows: TGTGCCAGCAACGCCGGGACTAGCGAAGCCTACGAGCAGTACTTC. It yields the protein CASNAGTSEAYEQYF.

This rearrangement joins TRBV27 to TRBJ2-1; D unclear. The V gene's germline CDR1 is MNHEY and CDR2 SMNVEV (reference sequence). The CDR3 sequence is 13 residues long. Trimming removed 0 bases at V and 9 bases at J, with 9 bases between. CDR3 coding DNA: TGTGCCAGCAGTTTATCGTACGACACTGAGCAGTTCTTC. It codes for CASSLSYDTEQFF.

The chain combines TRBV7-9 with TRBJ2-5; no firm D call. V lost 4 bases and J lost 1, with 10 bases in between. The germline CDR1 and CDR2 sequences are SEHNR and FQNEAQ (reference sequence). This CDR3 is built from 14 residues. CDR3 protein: CASSSGLSQETQYF. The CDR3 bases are TGTGCCAGCAGCTCCGGGTTGTCCCAAGAGACCCAGTACTTC.

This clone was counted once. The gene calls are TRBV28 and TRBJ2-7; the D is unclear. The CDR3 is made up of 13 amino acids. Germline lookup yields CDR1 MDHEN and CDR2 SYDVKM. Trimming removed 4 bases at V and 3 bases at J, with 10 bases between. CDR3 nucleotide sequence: TGTGCCAGCAGTTACCAGAATCTCTACGAGCAGTACTTC. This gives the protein CASSYQNLYEQYF.

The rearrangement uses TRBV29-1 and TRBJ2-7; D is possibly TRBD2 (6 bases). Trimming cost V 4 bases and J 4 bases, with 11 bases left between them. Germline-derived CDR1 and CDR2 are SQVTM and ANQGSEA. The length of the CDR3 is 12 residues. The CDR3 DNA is TGCAGCGTTGCTAGCGACAAATACGAGCAGTACTTC. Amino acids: CSVASDKYEQYF.

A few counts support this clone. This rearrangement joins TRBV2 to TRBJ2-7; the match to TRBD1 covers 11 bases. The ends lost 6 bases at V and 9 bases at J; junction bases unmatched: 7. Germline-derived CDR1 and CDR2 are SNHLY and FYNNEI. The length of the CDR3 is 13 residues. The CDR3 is CASRLGQGARQYF. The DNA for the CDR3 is TGTGCCAGCAGGCTTGGACAGGGGGCGAGGCAGTACTTC. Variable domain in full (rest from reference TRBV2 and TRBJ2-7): EPEVTQTPSHQVTQMGQEVILRCVPISNHLYFYWYRQILGQKVEFLVSFYNNEISEKSEIFDDQFSVERPDGSNFTLKIRSTKLEDSAMYFCASRLGQGARQYFGPGTRLTVT.

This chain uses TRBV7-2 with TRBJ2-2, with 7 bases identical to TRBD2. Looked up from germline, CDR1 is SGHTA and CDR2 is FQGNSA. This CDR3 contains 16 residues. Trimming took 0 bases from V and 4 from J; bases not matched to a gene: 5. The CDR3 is CASSLAVGGSTGELFF. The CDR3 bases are TGTGCCAGCAGCTTAGCGGTGGGGGGGAGCACCGGGGAGCTGTTTTTT.

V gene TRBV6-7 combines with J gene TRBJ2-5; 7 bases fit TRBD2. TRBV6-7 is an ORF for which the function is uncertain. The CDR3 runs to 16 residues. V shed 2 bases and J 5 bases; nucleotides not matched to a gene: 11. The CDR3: CASSYEARERWETQYF. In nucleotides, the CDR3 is TGTGCCAGCAGTTACGAGGCGCGGGAGAGGTGGGAGACCCAGTACTTC.

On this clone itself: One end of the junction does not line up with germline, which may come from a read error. The CDR3, as DNA: TGTGCCAGCAGCTTAAGCGGGGGGCGCGACTATGACTACACCTTC. Its protein is CASSLSGGRDYDYTF. The V call is TRBV7-8, the J call TRBJ1-2; D is possibly TRBD1 (6 bases). The CDR3 length is 15 residues. Per germline, CDR1 SGHVS and CDR2 FQNEAQ.

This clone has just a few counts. The CDR3 loop is CASSEPGQKLYGYTF. In DNA form, the CDR3 reads TGTGCCAGCAGTGAGCCGGGACAGAAACTCTATGGCTACACCTTC. V gene TRBV6-4 combines with J gene TRBJ1-2; 7 bases agree with TRBD1. Per germline, CDR1 MRHNA and CDR2 SNTAGT. There are 15 residues in the CDR3. Trimming removed 3 bases from V and 4 bases from J; junction bases left unmatched: 8.